These 2 T cell receptor beta chains originate from one sample sequenced in a study of glioma-infiltrating T cells listed by TCRdb under 2016. The sequencer listed for this sample is Illumina MiSeq. The iRepertoire nested amplicon-rescue multiplex PCR (arm-PCR) platform was used to amplify TCR alpha and beta CDR3 regions from RNA. The public reads were reanalyzed by TCRdb: fastp trimming at Q25, MiXCR alignment, in-frame beta chains only. Rows with one shared CDR3 protein collapse into an entry with the most common genes and DNA. This sample lists about 110,000 distinct CDR3 sequences; less than 30% were detected once. About a third of the sample is held by the ten biggest clonotypes. The sequencing input was glioma tissue, nonneoplastic brain tissue, or PBMCs (not recorded which). The receptors were sampled from a human donor with low-grade glioma or glioblastoma, undergoing nonglioma brain surgery, or in good health (not recorded which).

This sequence joins TRBV29-1 and TRBJ2-1; 8 bases are shared with TRBD1. The CDR3 is 14 residues long. V trimming: 1 base; J trimming: 8 bases; junction bases outside the gene matches: 7. CDR1 is SQVTM and CDR2 is ANQGSEA in the germline V gene. The CDR3 is CSVEARQGSHEQFF. The CDR3 nucleotides are TGCAGCGTTGAAGCACGACAGGGGAGTCATGAGCAGTTCTTC.

This clonotype is medium-sized. The chain uses TRBV27 and TRBJ1-2; D not resolved. The CDR3 runs 13 residues. V lost 6 bases to trimming and J lost 4 bases, with 12 bases between them. Germline CDR1 MNHEY, CDR2 SMNVEV (reference sequence). CDR3 region: CASSRARTYGYTF. CDR3 nucleotide sequence: TGTGCCAGCAGCCGCGCACGGACCTATGGCTACACCTTC.